The T cell receptor beta chain described here comes from a study of shared clonotypes between healthy human individuals (TCRdb year 2020). Looking at the study overall: The cohort included a few men and a couple of women between 18 and 49 years of age. Libraries were prepared and TCR repertoires were sequenced by different laboratories using diverse techniques, in order to increase sequencing depth and limit assay-specific biases. Leukapheresis yielded between about 0.8 and 9.5 billion PBMCs per donor. To estimate repertoire size and how much clonotype sharing occurs between individuals, the study deeply sequenced the blood TCR repertoires of several healthy adults. Per donor, three plates each were used for CD4 naive and CD4 memory, two for CD8 naive, and one for CD8 memory. General findings and caveats noted by the study authors: Because the study included only a small number of donors, the genetic and exposure-history diversity represented was limited. Compared with non-shared clonotypes, the clonotypes found in all four sorted-subset donors had higher generation probabilities. Larger estimated clonotype richness was generally found for naive subsets than for memory subsets. Across several donors, roughly 5.4% of naive CD4, approximately 3.6% of naive CD8, around 2.5% of memory CD4, and over 0.35% of memory CD8 clonotypes were shared. Rarefaction of sorted-subset datasets indicated incomplete sequencing despite the large sequencing depth. Pairwise subsampling indicated that sequencing depth was expected to affect the degree of clonotype sharing among donors. Only blood was sampled, and tissue TCR repertoires likely differ from those in blood.

TCR CDR3 regions were amplified from genomic DNA by multiplex PCR using the deep immunoSEQ assay. For each cell subset, the extracted genomic DNA was distributed evenly across all wells of several immunoSEQ 96-well plates, and each plate served as one replicate. For sorted subsets, each replicate PCR was loaded with about 0.2 ug genomic DNA, equivalent to about 30,000 T cell genomes. The purified libraries were quantified using a Qubit 3.0 fluorometer, sized with a Bioanalyzer 2100, and then quantified again using the KAPA Library Quantification kit. Every immunoSEQ 96-well plate was sequenced on a separate single-read 150-cycle Illumina NextSeq 550 flow cell. The original methods were these. Because only junctional sequences without quality scores were contained in the immunoSEQ output, filtering matching that applied to full-length reads could not be performed. To assign V/J genes and CDR3, sequences were annotated using PyIR, a Python wrapper for IgBLAST v1.9, with IMGT germline references. Reads were removed for weak V/J assignments (E-value above 1e-6), missing CDR3, stop codons, out-of-frame junctions, or ambiguous translated residues. V3J clonotypes were defined as sequences sharing an identical inferred V gene, J gene, and CDR3 amino acid sequence. Percentage overlap between repertoires was calculated by dividing the number of shared unique clonotypes by the size of the smaller repertoire. Richness of each repertoire was evaluated using RTK rarefaction, the Chao1 estimator, and Recon v2.1 estimates of unobserved clonotypes. Generation probabilities for all TCRbeta clonotypes obtained by the gDNA method from a handful of donors were computed using OLGA. TCRdb mirrors the immuneACCESS table, restricted to in-frame sequences. Some clones are absent from its copies; in checked studies, under half trace to an unresolved V gene, and the reason for the others is unknown. The DNA gave D and trimming, while V, J and clone size come from that table. The sample data list 190,000 or so clones, and approximately 61% of these were observed just once. 10% of the sample lies in the top ten.

Between the V and J ends, shortened by 0 bases and 0 bases respectively, the junction contains 9 bases. The CDR3 spans 15 residues, from the cysteine through the phenylalanine. The kept DNA is CDR3 alone, 45 bases in frame from the first base. The germline V gene sets CDR1 to SGHRS and CDR2 to YFSETQ. Healthy HIV-negative adults with no recently reported acute infections or vaccinations were included as donors. Only Caucasian adults living in Nashville, Tennessee, USA were represented among the donors. CD4+ T cells were enriched through magnetic negative selection, after which naive cells were positively selected on CD45RA and the remaining negative fraction served as the memory subset. Blood was collected by leukapheresis, and PBMCs were isolated by Ficoll-Histopaque density gradient centrifugation and then cryopreserved in liquid nitrogen vapor phase. Purity and quantity of every magnetically sorted T cell population were checked by analytical flow cytometry. From each sorted fraction, genomic DNA was isolated and quantified by UV absorbance on a Nanodrop 2000c.

Concerning this clone: What this receptor recognizes is not known. Base qualities are not at hand, and no much larger clone is one base apart.

The chain is made from TRBV5-1 and TRBJ1-1; perhaps TRBD1 is the D gene, with 5 bases matching. Sequencing was carried out using memory CD4+ T cells sorted from blood. The sample's cell subset or site label, decoded: CD45RA-negative fraction. This TCR was recovered from a man aged 25 to 45 in good health. The DNA sequence is given as TGCGCCAGCAGCTTGGACGGACACCTGAACACTGAAGCTTTCTTT. The resulting protein is CASSLDGHLNTEAFF. Beyond the CDR3, the reference TRBV5-1 and TRBJ1-1 genes provide the residues; the full variable domain reads: KAGVTQTPRYLIKTRGQQVTLSCSPISGHRSVSWYQQTPGQGLQFLFEYFSETQRNKGNFPGRFSGRQFSNSRSEMNVSTLELGDSALYLCASSLDGHLNTEAFFGQGTRLTVV.